This TCR beta chain is drawn from a study of vaccination effects on CD4 cells after COVID-19 (dated by TCRdb to the early 2020s). About the full investigation: Each participant received two doses of an mRNA SARS-CoV-2 vaccine, either BNT162b2 or mRNA-1273. In both COVID-19 convalescent patients and infection-naive vaccine recipients, the study compared SARS-CoV-2 spike-specific CD4+ TCR repertoires from before mRNA vaccination with those from after it. A total of 10 COVID-19 convalescent patients and a few SARS-CoV-2-naive healthy vaccine recipients were included in the full study. Cultures from other donors in the study were sequenced using the Oncomine TCR Beta short-read assay on an Illumina iSeq 100.

In the ViraFEST assay, PBMC were stimulated with viral peptide pools, and antigen-specific CD4+ T cell clonotypes were then identified by expansion using TCR sequencing. After more than 9 days of culture, CD4+ T cells were isolated with the EasySep CD4+ T cell isolation kit. Negative nucleocapsid antibody results before and after vaccination confirmed that the healthy vaccine recipients had no prior SARS-CoV-2 infection. Each well held 2 million to 2.5 million PBMC cultured in IMDM containing around 5.1% human AB serum, 8 to 10 IU/ml IL-2 and gentamicin, along with about 9.3 ug/ml peptides. On days 3 and 7, half of the culture medium was replaced with fresh IL-2-containing medium. Unless otherwise noted, each peptide stimulation condition was cultured in triplicate wells. Using Ficoll-Paque Plus gradient centrifugation, PBMC were separated from whole blood and then either used fresh or cryopreserved at -140C. Overlapping peptide pools spanned the spike proteins of SARS-CoV-2 and the common cold coronaviruses HCoV-NL63, HCoV-OC43 and HCoV-229E. The QIAamp micro DNA kit was used to extract genomic DNA from the cultured CD4+ T cells.

Study-wide conclusions, independent of this receptor: Limitations of the study were the small number of convalescent patients and the absence of early post-infection timepoints. Clones induced by infection and clones induced by vaccination both contracted markedly at late timepoints after vaccination, which fits with T cell responses waning over time. Among healthy vaccine recipients, nearly all vaccine-induced clones were SARS-CoV-2 mono-reactive, and just 1 of 255 was cross-reactive with common cold coronaviruses.

Library preparation used the immunoSEQ multiplex PCR assay. DNA from the cultured and isolated CD4+ T cells underwent TCR beta CDR3 sequencing. The source study handled its data this way. Non-productive TCR sequences were removed and reads were trimmed to the CDR3 region, keeping CDR3s of at least 7 amino acids. The MANAFEST web app was used to identify antigen-specific clonotypes by comparing expansion in peptide wells with expansion in reference cultures. To be called positive, a clone needed expansion at FDR<0.05 compared with the reference and with all other wells, an odds ratio greater than 5, and a frequency greater than 0.1% in two replicate wells. A clonotype was defined as cross-reactive if the clonotype was significantly expanded both in SARS-CoV-2 spike wells and in at least one common cold coronavirus spike condition. CDR3 similarity was assessed by Levenshtein distance using the stringdist R package, and unrooted trees were constructed with ape in R 3.6.1. The source is immuneACCESS, and TCRdb retained only in-frame sequences with V and J called. Part of the clones is not carried over; for the studies checked, unresolved V genes explain less than half of this, and the remainder is unexplained. D and trimming were read from the DNA, whereas the V and J calls and clone size are those reported in that table. Counted in this sample were some 20,000 clones; roughly 72% of them appeared once. The top ten clones comprise about 9.7% of the sample.

This clone was seen only once. Its antigen has not been determined. No qualities accompany the bases; no much larger clone lies one base away. V sheds 0 bases and J sheds 1 base, leaving 7 bases between their ends. The germline V gene (reference sequence) sets CDR1 to SGHKS and CDR2 to YYEKEE. There are 15 amino acids in the CDR3, from cysteine to phenylalanine inclusive. Only the CDR3 portion is preserved as DNA: 45 bases, with reading frame beginning at the first base. The V gene is TRBV5-5 and the J gene is TRBJ1-4, with no confidently assigned D gene. Source: CD4+ T cells from PBMCs cultured with HCoV-NL63 spike peptides, taken before COVID-19 vaccination. Read against the paper, the sample's cell subset or site label means: HCoV-NL63 spike overlapping peptide pool stimulation. The receptor was isolated from a human donor who received a COVID-19 vaccine. The CDR3 protein: CASSLARRTNEKLFF. The nucleotide sequence is given as TGTGCCAGCAGCTTGGCCCGACGAACTAATGAAAAACTGTTTTTT.